This T cell receptor (beta chain) was sequenced during a study of chemoradiotherapy in HPV16-positive cancers. Only in-frame clones appear in the TCRdb table, and some are missing; sequencing was by immunoSEQ multiplex PCR. The table has approximately 27,000 clones, about four fifths seen once. The CDR3 is 15 residues long. Germline V gene sequence: CDR1 SGHAT, CDR2 FQDESV (reference sequence). J lost 4 bases, V lost 3 bases, and 6 bases had no gene match. The clonotype comes from a human donor with HPV-associated anogenital cancer. V is TRBV11-1 and J is TRBJ1-1, with 9 bases identical to TRBD1. Material: blood, obtained from a patient who underwent chemoradiotherapy. The CDR3 here is CASSFVTGGFTEAFF. The CDR3, as DNA: TGTGCCAGCAGCTTTGTAACAGGGGGCTTCACTGAAGCTTTCTTT.